This T cell receptor beta chain was captured by sequencing in a study of blood T cell repertoires in COVID-19 (dated by TCRdb to 2020 to 2022). Describing the broader study: The collaborator samples originated in the United States, Italy and Spain and spanned the acute and convalescent phases of COVID-19. The material from the prospective study consisted of cDNA or gDNA derived from T cells, B-cell-depleted T cells, or PBMCs. Deeply sampled blood TCRbeta repertoires from subjects exposed to, actively infected with, or recovered from COVID-19 were included in the dataset. The repertoires were released in a freely available public database meant as a resource for research on the immune response to SARS-CoV-2. Samples came from the ongoing ImmuneRACE study (first 160 participants) plus 1,254 subjects from 6 global collaborators. Sample metadata almost always included a de-identified subject ID, COVID-19 status, age in years and sex. Where available, HLA class I and class II types were taken from metadata supplied by the sample provider and were not determined by assay-based typing. Study-level results and caveats: Clinical and demographic metadata were provided uncurated, with the amount varying by source and participant.

TCRbeta CDR3 regions were amplified from genomic DNA by means of the immunoSEQ Assay, a bias-controlled multiplex PCR. The authors' pipeline ran thus. Within the assay, amplification of reference gene primers was used to estimate how many nucleated cells each sample contained. To quantify the absolute abundance of each unique TCRbeta CDR3 rearrangement, sequence reads were collapsed and filtered. For each sample, productive Simpson clonality was calculated as the square root of Simpson's diversity index across productive rearrangements. The source is immuneACCESS, and TCRdb retained only in-frame sequences with V and J called. Part of the clones is not carried over; for the studies checked, unresolved V genes explain less than half of this, and the remainder is unexplained. That table furnishes V, J and clone size, whereas the DNA furnished D and trimming. The sample has fewer than 200,000 clones on record, about 88% of them singletons. Of the sample, 1.5% to 2% is held by the ten largest clones.

A second Seattle source provided samples from volunteer blood donors who had recovered from COVID-19. The collaborating institutions used their own protocols to collect whole blood in K2EDTA tubes. Collaborator samples were shipped for TCRbeta analysis as frozen whole blood, isolated PBMCs, or DNA extracted from either sample type. The V end loses 5 bases and the J end loses 6 bases, and a stretch of 7 bases separates them. The CDR3 measures 11 amino acids from cysteine to phenylalanine. Of all the DNA, just the CDR3 is kept, 33 bases in frame from base 1. In the case of this clone: Its cognate antigen has yet to be identified. No per-base quality is available; no much larger clone lies one base away.

The chain is assembled from TRBV12-3 or TRBV12-4 and TRBJ1-1, and TRBD1 may be the D gene, going by 6 matching bases. The specimen was peripheral blood. The receptor was isolated from a man younger than 30 who had recovered from COVID-19. At the DNA level, the sequence is TGTGCCAGCAGTAAGGGGGCTGAAGCTTTCTTT. Its translation is CASSKGAEAFF.